Listed here are 8 T cell receptor beta chains from one sample, sequenced in a study of blood T cells in healthy people across ages. Next came a second PCR, run for about 7 to 12 cycles, which used a sample-barcoded 5' primer along with a J-beta primer mix. MiXCR, run by TCRdb on the 5' RACE reads, gives a single entry per CDR3 protein. The sample lists hundreds of thousands of distinct CDR3 sequences; approximately 25% were seen once. The data were also submitted as part of a second study, on T cells of mothers and their children.

The sample taken for sequencing was blood. Every receptor here comes from a boy aged 5-17 years in good health.

This chain uses TRBV13 with TRBJ2-3; TRBD2 might be the D (6 bases). Trimming removed 8 bases at V and 2 bases at J, with 11 bases between. This CDR3 contains 13 residues. Per germline, CDR1 PRHDT and CDR2 FYEKMQ (reference sequence). The CDR3, as DNA: TGTGCCAGCGGAGGGAGCCCCACAGATACGCAGTATTTT. Its protein is CASGGSPTDTQYF.

This chain connects TRBV29-1 to TRBJ1-1; D perhaps matches TRBD1 (5 bases). CDR1 and CDR2 (germline): SQVTM, ANQGSEA. V was trimmed by 0 bases and J by 4 bases, leaving 9 bases between them. The CDR3 contains 13 residues. The CDR3, as DNA: TGCAGCGTTGAAGACGGGGGGACCACTGAAGCTTTCTTT. Its protein is CSVEDGGTTEAFF.

The chain links TRBV7-9 to TRBJ2-5; tentatively, D is TRBD1 or TRBD2 (5 bases each). The J call may be wrong; the DNA end is better matched by TRBJ2-7. CDR1 and CDR2 from the germline V gene are SEHNR and FQNEAQ (reference sequence). The CDR3 extends over 15 amino acids. CDR3: CASSPTGTGSDEQYF. CDR3 bases: TGTGCCAGCAGCCCGACCGGGACGGGTAGCGACGAGCAGTACTTC.

The chain employs TRBV4-3 and TRBJ2-1; no firm D call. This CDR3 comprises 13 residues. V was trimmed by 0 bases and J by 6 bases, leaving 6 bases between them. Germline CDR1 reads LGHNA; CDR2 reads YSLEER. The DNA of the CDR3 is TGCGCCAGCAGCCAAGAGGTGCCCAATGAGCAGTTCTTC. It encodes CASSQEVPNEQFF.

This clonotype was seen a few times. The rearrangement links TRBV10-3 to TRBJ1-2; D not certain. CDR1 is ENHRY and CDR2 is SYGVKD in the germline V gene. This CDR3 contains 10 residues. V was pared by 11 bases and J by 3 bases, with 7 bases between. CDR3 region: CASSDYGYTF. In DNA, the CDR3 is TGTGCCTCCTCGGACTATGGCTACACCTTC.

In this sample, this clonotype turned up a few times. The J gene is TRBJ2-1, the V gene TRBV12-3 or TRBV12-4; 12 nucleotides line up with TRBD2. The CDR3 consists of 20 residues. V dropped 2 bases and J dropped 7; count of bases not matched to a gene: 18. DNA for the CDR3: TGTGCCAGCAGTTTATTAGGAACGACTAGCGGGAGTTGGTCGGGGAATGAGCAGTTCTTC. Amino acids: CASSLLGTTSGSWSGNEQFF.

This clonotype was counted a few times. The chain combines TRBV7-2 with TRBJ2-1; a weak D match, TRBD2 (5 bases). This CDR3 has 18 amino acids. Trimming took 1 base from V and 0 from J, leaving 16 bases between them. Germline V CDR1 and CDR2: SGHTA, FQGNSA. CDR3 sequence (DNA): TGTGCCAGCAGCTTAGGGGGAGTTTATAGGGCCTCCTACAATGAGCAGTTCTTC. It is translated as CASSLGGVYRASYNEQFF.

The chain links TRBV9 to TRBJ1-5; 10 bases align to TRBD1. The CDR3 sequence is 14 residues long. Looked up from germline, CDR1 is SGDLS and CDR2 is YYNGEE. Trimming took 3 bases from V and 15 from J; bases not matched to a gene: 12. CDR3 amino acids: CASSGGTGATPRHF. The DNA for the CDR3 is TGTGCCAGCAGCGGCGGGACAGGGGCAACCCCTAGGCATTTT. Complete variable domain (other parts from reference TRBV9 and TRBJ1-5): DSGVTQTPKHLITATGQRVTLRCSPRSGDLSVYWYQQSLDQGLQFLIQYYNGEERAKGNILERFSAQQFPDLHSELNLSSLELGDSALYFCASSGGTGATPRHFGDGTRLSIL.